This paragraph covers one T cell receptor beta chain sequence. The antigen remains undetermined. These data are taken from a study of T cell responses to AZD1222 COVID-19 vaccine. Study summary: Recipients boosted at about 4 weeks or about 12 weeks are pooled.

Regarding the study as a whole: Of the AZD1222 recipients, only five to seven were seropositive at baseline. Spike-specific TCR depth and breadth grew after two AZD1222 doses. Clonal diversity was possibly underestimated, and white British individuals and females predominated among donors.

The V gene end was trimmed by 4 bases and the J gene end by 6 bases; junction bases not matched to a gene: 5. This CDR3 is built from 13 residues. Germline lookup yields CDR1 SEHNR and CDR2 FQNEAQ (reference sequence). The assay was immunoSEQ multiplex PCR, and TCRdb's table has in-frame clones only and misses some. The sample gives some 150,000 clones, about 92% of which show up once; approximately 1% is in the top ten. The sequence derives from an adult in good health. This chain links TRBV7-9 with TRBJ1-2; 7 bases are a match to TRBD1. The sample consisted of peripheral blood, taken on day 0 of AZD1222 vaccination. The CDR3: CASSSGTAHGYTF. In DNA, the CDR3 is TGTGCCAGCAGCTCCGGGACAGCGCATGGCTACACCTTC.